One sample yielded the 21 T cell receptor beta chains listed below, sequenced in a study of T cells in Graves' hyperthyroidism and ophthalmopathy (dated by TCRdb to between 2018 and 2021). Library prep was done by multiplex PCR. The data were produced on an Illumina HiSeq 2000. The TCR beta CDR3 regions were amplified from RNA transcripts. The first round of RT-PCR for the TCR CDR3 was performed with the HTBI primer set and the Qiagen OneStep RT-PCR kit. The public reads were reprocessed in TCRdb via fastp at Q25 and MiXCR, keeping in-frame beta chains. Identical CDR3 protein sequences are pooled into one entry, listed with their most common genes and DNA. The sample includes about 400,000 distinct CDR3 sequences, with 13% to 15% observed a single time. Around 20% of the sample rests with the top ten. The sequenced sample was blood. These receptors were taken from a young woman with Graves' ophthalmopathy.

This clonotype occurred a few times. The chain employs TRBV7-2 and TRBJ2-6, with TRBD1 as a possible D gene (6 bases). V was trimmed by 4 bases and J by 2 bases, leaving 12 bases between them. Germline CDR1 reads SGHTA; CDR2 reads FQGNSA. The CDR3 contains 16 residues. The CDR3 nucleotides read TGTGCCAGCAGCTATTACAGGGACGCTGGGGCCAACGTCCTGACTTTC. Its protein product is CASSYYRDAGANVLTF.

This clonotype was recorded many times. The genes are TRBV20-1 and TRBJ2-3; D gene ambiguous. The CDR3 extends over 15 amino acids. With 4 bases removed from V and 0 bases from J, the gap between germline ends came to 14 bases. Looked up from germline, CDR1 is DFQATT and CDR2 is SNEGSKA (reference sequence). The chain's CDR3 is CSAIPWRPSTDTQYF. CDR3 DNA: TGCAGTGCTATTCCTTGGCGGCCTAGCACAGATACGCAGTATTTT.

This clonotype was counted at least ten times. The V gene is TRBV7-2, the J gene TRBJ1-4; D ambiguous. V was pared by 5 bases and J by 6 bases, with 16 bases between. The germline gives CDR1 SGHTA, CDR2 FQGNSA. This CDR3 has 15 residues. CDR3 amino acids: CASSPAIGRDEKLFF. CDR3 nucleotide sequence: TGTGCCAGCAGCCCAGCTATAGGTCGGGATGAAAAACTGTTTTTT. Variable domain in full (rest from reference TRBV7-2 and TRBJ1-4): GAGVSQSPSNKVTEKGKDVELRCDPISGHTALYWYRQSLGQGLEFLIYFQGNSAPDKSGLPSDRFSAERTGGSVSTLTIQRTQQEDSAVYLCASSPAIGRDEKLFFGSGTQLSVL.

The chain has TRBV12-3 or TRBV12-4 and TRBJ1-1; no reliable D call. The CDR3 has 13 residues. V was clipped by 4 bases and J by 0 bases, with 6 bases between them. Here the CDR3 DNA reads TGTGCCAGCAGTTCCTCGTTGAACACTGAAGCTTTCTTT. As protein: CASSSSLNTEAFF.

DNA for the CDR3: TGTGCCAGCAAGCCGGGACAGTGGGCTTACGAGCAGTACTTC. It specifies CASKPGQWAYEQYF. V usage is TRBV6-1 and J usage is TRBJ2-7, with 7 bases that match TRBD1. CDR1 and CDR2 (germline): MNHNS, SASEGT. The CDR3 sequence is 14 residues long. The ends lost 7 bases at V and 4 bases at J; junction bases unmatched: 10.

This clonotype was seen many times. V usage is TRBV5-1 and J usage is TRBJ2-1; D perhaps matches TRBD1 (5 bases). Germline V gene data show CDR1 as SGHRS and CDR2 as YFSETQ. The CDR3 length is 17 residues. Trimming cost V 1 base and J 5 bases, with 19 bases left between them. The CDR3 sequence: CASSLYLTEIDDNEQFF. Written as DNA, the CDR3 is TGCGCCAGCAGCTTGTATCTGACAGAGATAGATGACAATGAGCAGTTCTTC.

The V and J genes are TRBV19 and TRBJ2-4, with 10 bases fitting TRBD1. From germline, CDR1 is LNHDA and CDR2 SQIVND (reference sequence). The CDR3 totals 15 residues. The junction had 11 bases not matched to a gene; V was cut back by 7 bases and J by 8 bases. In DNA form, the CDR3 reads TGTGCCAGTACCCCCCTGGGGGACAGGGGAGACATTCAGTACTTC. It yields the protein CASTPLGDRGDIQYF.

This chain connects TRBV9 to TRBJ2-1, with TRBD2 matching 9 bases. Germline V gene lookup returns CDR1 SGDLS and CDR2 YYNGEE. CDR3 length: 15 amino acids. The ends lost 2 bases at V and 7 bases at J; junction bases unmatched: 7. CDR3 sequence (DNA): TGTGCCAGCAGCGTGGCTAGCGGGGCCTGGAATGAGCAGTTCTTC. It is translated as CASSVASGAWNEQFF.

This clonotype was counted at least ten times. The CDR3 nucleotides read TGTGCCACTTCGTGGGGGGCCGGGACCGGGGAGCTGTTTTTT. It encodes CATSWGAGTGELFF. The chain employs TRBV19 and TRBJ2-2; D might be TRBD1 or TRBD2, each matching 6 bases. This CDR3 has 14 amino acids. The V gene's germline CDR1 is LNHDA and CDR2 SQIVND (reference sequence). Deletions cut 10 bases from V and 5 bases from J, with 17 bases between. Full variable domain (missing parts from reference TRBV19 and TRBJ2-2): DGGITQSPKYLFRKEGQNVTLSCEQNLNHDAMYWYRQDPGQGLRLIYYSQIVNDFQKGDIAEGYSVSREKKESFPLTVTSAQKNPTAFYLCATSWGAGTGELFFGEGSRLTVL.

This clonotype has a count of ten or more. V usage is TRBV9 and J usage is TRBJ2-7; 12 bases agree with TRBD2. Germline V gene sequence: CDR1 SGDLS, CDR2 YYNGEE. The V gene end was trimmed by 4 bases and the J gene end by 0 bases; junction bases not matched to a gene: 2. The CDR3 extends over 15 amino acids. The CDR3 spells CASSRTSGDSYEQYF. For the CDR3, the DNA is TGTGCCAGCAGCAGGACTAGCGGGGACTCCTACGAGCAGTACTTC. The entire variable domain, with the rest obtained from reference TRBV9 and TRBJ2-7, is as follows: DSGVTQTPKHLITATGQRVTLRCSPRSGDLSVYWYQQSLDQGLQFLIQYYNGEERAKGNILERFSAQQFPDLHSELNLSSLELGDSALYFCASSRTSGDSYEQYFGPGTRLTVT.

This clonotype was seen only a few times. The chain employs TRBV10-3 and TRBJ2-2, with 8 bases lining up with TRBD1. The CDR3 has 16 amino acids. From germline, CDR1 is ENHRY and CDR2 SYGVKD. V lost 6 bases to trimming and J lost 4 bases; unmatched junction nucleotides: 10. The CDR3 sequence: CAIRNPGGGRTGELFF. The DNA for the CDR3 is TGTGCCATCAGGAACCCAGGGGGCGGGCGCACCGGGGAGCTGTTTTTT.

This clonotype was seen repeatedly, ten times or more. The J gene is TRBJ2-3, the V gene TRBV2; D call uncertain. The V and J ends lost 4 bases and 0 bases respectively, with 11 bases between them. Per the germline V gene, CDR1 is SNHLY and CDR2 is FYNNEI. This CDR3 comprises 15 residues. The CDR3 DNA reads TGTGCCAGCAGTGTTTTGGCACAAAGCACAGATACGCAGTATTTT. Residues: CASSVLAQSTDTQYF.

The genes are TRBV15 and TRBJ1-5; D not resolved. Germline V gene sequence: CDR1 LNHNV, CDR2 YYDKDF (reference sequence). The V end was cut by 1 base, the J end by 7 bases, with 8 bases between. CDR3 length: 13 residues. CDR3: CATSRAQIQPQHF. CDR3 DNA: TGTGCCACCAGCAGAGCCCAAATCCAGCCCCAGCATTTT.

This clonotype was counted ten times or more. V gene TRBV27 combines with J gene TRBJ2-5; D possibly corresponds to TRBD2 (5 bases). V was pared by 2 bases and J by 5 bases, with 9 bases between. This CDR3 has 13 residues. Per germline, CDR1 MNHEY and CDR2 SMNVEV (reference sequence). CDR3 region: CASSLTRRETQYF. The CDR3 nucleotides are TGTGCCAGCAGTTTAACTCGGAGGGAGACCCAGTACTTC.

Many counts were recorded for this clonotype. The V call is TRBV7-6, the J call TRBJ1-3; tentatively, D is TRBD1 (5 bases). The V and J ends lost 5 bases and 3 bases respectively, with 11 bases between them. CDR3 length: 14 residues. Germline CDR1 reads SGHVS; CDR2 reads FNYEAQ. The CDR3 DNA reads as TGTGCCAGCAGCCGAGGGACGGATGGAAACACCATATATTTT. The encoded protein is CASSRGTDGNTIYF.

This clonotype was counted many times. This sequence joins TRBV5-6 and TRBJ1-2, with unresolved D. The CDR3 has 13 amino acids. CDR1 is SGHDT, CDR2 YYEEEE, per germline. V lost 0 bases to trimming and J lost 7 bases, with 10 bases between them. CDR3 protein: CASSLGRTGGYTF. The CDR3 DNA reads TGTGCCAGCAGCTTGGGGCGGACGGGTGGCTACACCTTC.

The sample holds many counts of this clonotype. The chain joins TRBV2 to TRBJ2-4, with D possibly TRBD1 on 6 matching bases. The CDR3 consists of 18 residues. V was cut by 2 bases and J by 10 bases, with 27 bases left in between. CDR1 is SNHLY and CDR2 is FYNNEI in the germline V gene. CDR3 nucleotide sequence: TGTGCCAGCAGTGAAACCCGTCTGACAGGCAACCCGTTGGTGATTCAGTACTTC. Translated: CASSETRLTGNPLVIQYF.

The chain is built from TRBV10-3 and TRBJ2-3, with D hard to call. V was cut by 6 bases and J by 2 bases, with 9 bases left in between. CDR1 is ENHRY and CDR2 is SYGVKD in the germline V gene. The CDR3 has 13 amino acids. The CDR3 loop is CAIRDGSTDTQYF. As DNA, the CDR3 is TGTGCCATCAGGGACGGATCCACAGATACGCAGTATTTT.

This chain links TRBV20-1 with TRBJ2-4; TRBD2 might be the D (5 bases). The germline V gene has CDR1 DFQATT and CDR2 SNEGSKA (reference sequence). V shed 2 bases and J shed 0 bases, with 14 bases lying between them. CDR3 length: 16 amino acids. CDR3 sequence (DNA): TGCAGTGCTAGACCCCCAGCGGACCTAGCCAAAAACATTCAGTACTTC. Amino acids: CSARPPADLAKNIQYF.

A note on this clonotype: Just one base apart from a much larger clone, this may be a read error. The V gene is TRBV7-9, the J gene TRBJ2-2; D possibly corresponds to TRBD2 (5 bases). The germline CDR1 and CDR2 sequences are SEHNR and FQNEAQ (reference sequence). The CDR3 covers 16 residues. The CDR3 sequence is CAGRYGTGFATGELFF. DNA for the CDR3: TGTGCCGGCAGATATGGCACGGGGTTTGCCACCGGGGAGCTGTTTTTT.

This clonotype was found many times. V gene TRBV28 combines with J gene TRBJ1-2; D uncertain. V was clipped by 2 bases and J by 0 bases, with 7 bases between them. Looked up from germline, CDR1 is MDHEN and CDR2 is SYDVKM. The CDR3 runs 14 residues. CDR3 in amino acids: CASSLGIANYGYTF. The CDR3 DNA follows: TGTGCCAGCAGTTTAGGGATAGCTAACTATGGCTACACCTTC.